One sample yielded the 20 T cell receptor beta chains listed below, sequenced in a study of T cells in Graves' hyperthyroidism and ophthalmopathy (dated by TCRdb to about 2019). Library creation used multiplex PCR. The data were produced on an Illumina HiSeq 2000. Amplification of TCR beta CDR3 regions was carried out from RNA transcripts. The first round of RT-PCR for the TCR CDR3 was performed with the HTBI primer set and the Qiagen OneStep RT-PCR kit. TCRdb reran the public reads through fastp at Q25 and MiXCR, keeping productive beta chains. Each entry merges the rows of one CDR3 protein and shows their most common DNA and genes. Within this sample are around 570,000 distinct CDR3 sequences, with 20% of them counted one time only. About half of the sample comes from the top ten. Sequenced input: blood. The source of these receptors is a man between 40 and 49 years old with Graves' ophthalmopathy.

This clonotype was detected ten times or more. V gene TRBV2 combines with J gene TRBJ1-2; D not resolved. Germline loops: CDR1 SNHLY, CDR2 FYNNEI. This CDR3 is built from 15 residues. Trimming left V 6 bases short and J 0 bases short, with 14 bases between. DNA of the CDR3: TGTGCCAGCAGACCCACCACTAGAACTAACTATGGCTACACCTTC. This gives the protein CASRPTTRTNYGYTF.

This chain connects TRBV11-3 to TRBJ2-1, with D hard to call. Germline CDR1 and CDR2: SGHNT and YENEEA. V was pared by 1 base and J by 4 bases, with 11 bases between. This CDR3 contains 15 residues. The CDR3 loop reads CASSLGVAAYNEQFF. CDR3 DNA: TGTGCCAGCAGCTTAGGGGTGGCGGCTTACAATGAGCAGTTCTTC.

The rearrangement uses TRBV18 and TRBJ2-7; D is ambiguous. CDR1 and CDR2 from the germline V gene are KGHSH and LQKENI. The CDR3 loop spans 14 amino acids. V dropped 0 bases and J dropped 4 bases, with 10 bases sitting between them. DNA for the CDR3: TGTGCCAGCTCACCACCGTCTAACCGGTACGAGCAGTACTTC. Translated, it gives CASSPPSNRYEQYF.

V gene TRBV7-3 combines with J gene TRBJ2-1, with D possibly being TRBD2 (5 bases). CDR1 and CDR2 from the germline V gene are SGHTA and FQGTGA. V was pared by 5 bases and J by 3 bases, with 17 bases between. This CDR3 contains 16 residues. In DNA, the CDR3 is TGTGCCAGCAGCCGGGCCCTAAGCGGAAACTACAATGAGCAGTTCTTC. It yields the protein CASSRALSGNYNEQFF. Drawing the rest from reference TRBV7-3 and TRBJ2-1, the complete variable domain is GAGVSQTPSNKVTEKGKYVELRCDPISGHTALYWYRQSLGQGPEFLIYFQGTGAADDSGLPNDRFFAVRPEGSVSTLKIQRTERGDSAVYLCASSRALSGNYNEQFFGPGTRLTVL.

This clonotype has only a few counts. The chain has TRBV11-2 and TRBJ1-1; a weak D match, TRBD1 (6 bases). The germline CDR1 and CDR2 sequences are SGHAT and FQNNGV. CDR3 size: 15 residues. V was clipped by 4 bases and J by 0 bases, with 12 bases between them. Written as DNA, the CDR3 is TGTGCCAGCAGCTACCGGACAGAGATGAACACTGAAGCTTTCTTT. It is translated as CASSYRTEMNTEAFF.

The table lists this clonotype with a few counts. This sequence joins TRBV19 and TRBJ1-1, with D possibly TRBD1 on 5 matching bases. CDR1 and CDR2 from the germline V gene are LNHDA and SQIVND (reference sequence). V shed 3 bases and J shed 7 bases, with 9 bases lying between them. This CDR3 contains 12 residues. The CDR3 region is CASSMNRFEAFF. The CDR3, as DNA: TGTGCCAGTAGTATGAACAGGTTTGAAGCTTTCTTT.

The chain uses TRBV19 and TRBJ1-5, with 7 bases aligning to TRBD1. This CDR3 comprises 15 residues. Per germline, CDR1 LNHDA and CDR2 SQIVND (reference sequence). Trimming at V came to 8 bases and at J to 0 bases, leaving 7 bases not matched to a gene. CDR3 protein: CASLDRLYSNQPQHF. As DNA, the CDR3 is TGTGCCAGTTTGGACAGGCTTTATAGCAATCAGCCCCAGCATTTT.

This clonotype was counted many times. The CDR3, as DNA: TGTGCCAGCTCCGGGACATCAAACGTCGCTGGAAACACCATATATTTT. The encoded protein is CASSGTSNVAGNTIYF. The rearrangement uses TRBV18 and TRBJ1-3; possibly TRBD1 for D (6 bases). Germline V gene lookup returns CDR1 KGHSH and CDR2 LQKENI. The length of the CDR3 is 16 residues. V shed 6 bases and J shed 2 bases, with 17 bases lying between them.

This clonotype showed up many times. The chain is built from TRBV2 and TRBJ2-7; TRBD1 matches at 7 bases. The CDR3 runs 13 residues. The V gene's germline CDR1 is SNHLY and CDR2 FYNNEI. The ends lost 6 bases at V and 4 bases at J; junction bases unmatched: 6. The CDR3 DNA is TGTGCCAGCAGCTTTGAGGGACAGTACGAGCAGTACTTC. It translates to CASSFEGQYEQYF. The full variable domain, rest sourced from reference TRBV2 and TRBJ2-7, is EPEVTQTPSHQVTQMGQEVILRCVPISNHLYFYWYRQILGQKVEFLVSFYNNEISEKSEIFDDQFSVERPDGSNFTLKIRSTKLEDSAMYFCASSFEGQYEQYFGPGTRLTVT.

This clonotype has more than one count but fewer than ten. The chain couples TRBV28 to TRBJ2-5, with TRBD1 matching 8 bases. The CDR3 has 15 amino acids. After removal of 5 bases from V and 5 bases from J, the junction contained 10 bases not matched to a gene. Germline CDR1 is MDHEN and CDR2 is SYDVKM. The CDR3 DNA is TGTGCCAGCAGTCCCTTGGACAGGGTCGAGGAGACCCAGTACTTC. Protein product: CASSPLDRVEETQYF.

This clonotype was picked up many times. The chain uses TRBV27 and TRBJ2-7; D is unclear. Germline CDR1 reads MNHEY; CDR2 reads SMNVEV (reference sequence). The ends were cut back, 4 bases at V and 7 bases at J, with 11 bases in the middle. This CDR3 region has 12 residues. The CDR3 here is CASSSHGWEQYF. The CDR3 DNA sequence: TGTGCCAGCAGTTCCCATGGCTGGGAGCAGTACTTC.

A note on this clonotype: This sequence may be a read error, since a much larger clone differs from it by one base. CDR3 DNA sequence: TGTGCCAGCAGCGCCGCGAGGGTCGGTAGGAACACCATATATTTT. This translates into CASSAARVGRNTIYF. The J gene is TRBJ1-3, the V gene TRBV11-2; D is unclear. The CDR3 sequence is 15 residues long. Germline V gives CDR1 SGHAT, CDR2 FQNNGV. V gave up 5 bases and J gave up 7 bases, with 18 bases separating them.

The J gene is TRBJ1-1, the V gene TRBV9, with TRBD1 as a possible D gene (6 bases). The V gene's germline CDR1 is SGDLS and CDR2 YYNGEE. The CDR3 is 15 amino acids. The V and J ends lost 5 bases and 1 base respectively, with 15 bases between them. Here the CDR3 reads CASREGGGGNTEAFF. The CDR3 nucleotides read TGTGCCAGCAGAGAGGGGGGGGGGGGGAACACTGAAGCTTTCTTT. The complete variable domain, with remaining parts taken from reference TRBV9 and TRBJ1-1, reads DSGVTQTPKHLITATGQRVTLRCSPRSGDLSVYWYQQSLDQGLQFLIQYYNGEERAKGNILERFSAQQFPDLHSELNLSSLELGDSALYFCASREGGGGNTEAFFGQGTRLTVV.

In this sample, this clonotype turned up many times. The gene calls are TRBV18 and TRBJ1-1; D call uncertain. This CDR3 is built from 13 residues. The germline V gene encodes CDR1 KGHSH and CDR2 LQKENI. Trimming removed 0 bases from V and 3 bases from J, with 5 bases in between. The CDR3: CASSPPMYTEAFF. CDR3 DNA sequence: TGTGCCAGCTCACCACCGATGTACACTGAAGCTTTCTTT.

Details on this clonotype: Being one base from a much bigger clone, this may be a read error. V usage is TRBV12-3 or TRBV12-4 and J usage is TRBJ2-3; TRBD2 aligns across 9 bases. This CDR3 has 16 amino acids. This CDR3 is CASSLRRRGGPDTRYF. The DNA for the CDR3 is TGTGCCAGCAGTTTGAGAAGGCGGGGGGGCCCTGATACGCGGTATTTT.

This clonotype showed up just once. V usage is TRBV6-1 and J usage is TRBJ2-5, with no clear D. Trimming removed 6 bases from V and 4 bases from J, with 21 bases in between. This CDR3 is built from 16 residues. From germline, CDR1 is MNHNS and CDR2 SASEGT. CDR3 in DNA: TGTGCCAGCAGCCTCGGACCCCCCCGAACCCGAGAGACCCAGTACTTC. Translation: CASSLGPPRTRETQYF.

This clonotype was recorded many times. The gene calls are TRBV20-1 and TRBJ2-5; D unclear. The CDR3 contains 11 residues. In germline, CDR1 is DFQATT, CDR2 SNEGSKA (reference sequence). V gave up 6 bases and J gave up 4 bases, with 9 bases separating them. CDR3 in DNA: TGCAGTGCCAGTACGGGAGAGACCCAGTACTTC. As protein: CSASTGETQYF.

V is TRBV19 and J is TRBJ1-2; tentative D call: TRBD1 (5 bases). The CDR3 has 11 residues. The V end was cut by 10 bases, the J end by 2 bases, with 8 bases between. Germline CDR1 and CDR2: LNHDA and SQIVND (reference sequence). In DNA form, the CDR3 reads TGTGCCATAGGGGAAAACTATGGCTACACCTTC. Its translation is CAIGENYGYTF.

In its sample, this clonotype was seen a few times. The gene calls are TRBV25-1 and TRBJ1-1; D gene unclear. There are 15 residues in the CDR3. The ends were cut back, 1 base at V and 1 base at J, with 10 bases in the middle. The germline V gene encodes CDR1 MGHDK and CDR2 SYGVNS. The CDR3 here is CASSESRPRNTEAFF. The CDR3 bases are TGTGCCAGCAGTGAATCCAGGCCTAGGAACACTGAAGCTTTCTTT.

This clonotype was observed a few times. The chain combines TRBV12-3 or TRBV12-4 with TRBJ2-1; the match to TRBD1 covers 9 bases. Germline trimming cut 7 bases from V and 2 bases from J; bases unmatched to any gene: 3. This CDR3 spans 14 amino acids. The DNA for the CDR3 is TGTGCCAGCAAGGGACAGGGACCCTACAATGAGCAGTTCTTC. Amino acid sequence: CASKGQGPYNEQFF.